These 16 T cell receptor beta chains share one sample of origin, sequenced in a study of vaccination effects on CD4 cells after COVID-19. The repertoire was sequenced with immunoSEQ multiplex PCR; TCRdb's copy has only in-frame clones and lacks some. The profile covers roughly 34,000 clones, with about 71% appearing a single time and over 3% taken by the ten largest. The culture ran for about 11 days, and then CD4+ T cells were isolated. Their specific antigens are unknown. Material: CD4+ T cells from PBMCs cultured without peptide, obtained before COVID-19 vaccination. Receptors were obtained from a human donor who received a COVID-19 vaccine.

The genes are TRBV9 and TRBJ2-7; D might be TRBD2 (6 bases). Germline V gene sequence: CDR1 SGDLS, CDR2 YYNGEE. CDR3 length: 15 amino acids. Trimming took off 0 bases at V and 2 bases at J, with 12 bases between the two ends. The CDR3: CASSVAGTGAYEQYF. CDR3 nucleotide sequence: TGTGCCAGCAGCGTAGCCGGGACTGGGGCCTACGAGCAGTACTTC.

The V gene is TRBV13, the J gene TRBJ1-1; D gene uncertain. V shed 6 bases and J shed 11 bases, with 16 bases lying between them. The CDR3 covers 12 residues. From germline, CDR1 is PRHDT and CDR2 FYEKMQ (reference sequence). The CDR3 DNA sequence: TGTGCCAGCAGACGAACCGGGCTAAAGGCTTTCTTT. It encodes CASRRTGLKAFF. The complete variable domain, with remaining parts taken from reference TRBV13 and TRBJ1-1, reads AAGVIQSPRHLIKEKRETATLKCYPIPRHDTVYWYQQGPGQDPQFLISFYEKMQSDKGSIPDRFSAQQFSDYHSELNMSSLELGDSALYFCASRRTGLKAFFGQGTRLTVV.

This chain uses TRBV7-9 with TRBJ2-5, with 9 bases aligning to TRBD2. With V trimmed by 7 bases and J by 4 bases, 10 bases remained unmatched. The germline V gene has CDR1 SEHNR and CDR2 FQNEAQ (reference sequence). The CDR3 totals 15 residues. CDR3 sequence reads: CASTIRGRASETQYF. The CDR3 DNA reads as TGTGCCAGCACAATTCGCGGGAGGGCATCAGAGACCCAGTACTTC.

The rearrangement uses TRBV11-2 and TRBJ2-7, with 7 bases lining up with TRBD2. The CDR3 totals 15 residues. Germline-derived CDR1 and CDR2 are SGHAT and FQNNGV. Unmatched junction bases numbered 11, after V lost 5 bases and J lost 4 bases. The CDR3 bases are TGTGCCAGCAGCCCGTGGACTAGTGGCTTATACGAGCAGTACTTC. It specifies CASSPWTSGLYEQYF.

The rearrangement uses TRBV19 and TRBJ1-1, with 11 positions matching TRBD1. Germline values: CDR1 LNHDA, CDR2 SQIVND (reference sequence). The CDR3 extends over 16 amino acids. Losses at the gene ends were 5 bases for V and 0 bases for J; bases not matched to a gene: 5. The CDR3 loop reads CASSSGQGAMNTEAFF. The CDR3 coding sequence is TGTGCCAGTAGTTCCGGACAGGGGGCGATGAACACTGAAGCTTTCTTT.

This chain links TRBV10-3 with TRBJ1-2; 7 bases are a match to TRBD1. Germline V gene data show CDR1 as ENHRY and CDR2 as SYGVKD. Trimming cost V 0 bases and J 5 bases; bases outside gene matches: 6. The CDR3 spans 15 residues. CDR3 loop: CAISESQQGRYGYTF. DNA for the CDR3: TGTGCCATCAGTGAGTCTCAACAGGGGAGATATGGCTACACCTTC.

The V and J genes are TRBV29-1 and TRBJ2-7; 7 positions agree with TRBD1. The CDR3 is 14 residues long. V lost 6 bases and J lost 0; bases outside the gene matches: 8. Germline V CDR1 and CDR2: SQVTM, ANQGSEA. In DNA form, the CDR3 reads TGCAGCGTGTCAGACAGGGACCTCTCCTACGAGCAGTACTTC. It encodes CSVSDRDLSYEQYF.

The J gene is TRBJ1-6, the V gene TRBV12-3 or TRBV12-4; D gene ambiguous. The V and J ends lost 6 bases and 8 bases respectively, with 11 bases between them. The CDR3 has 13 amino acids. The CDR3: CASRAILYSPLHF. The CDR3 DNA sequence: TGTGCCAGCAGAGCCATCCTATATTCACCCCTCCACTTT.

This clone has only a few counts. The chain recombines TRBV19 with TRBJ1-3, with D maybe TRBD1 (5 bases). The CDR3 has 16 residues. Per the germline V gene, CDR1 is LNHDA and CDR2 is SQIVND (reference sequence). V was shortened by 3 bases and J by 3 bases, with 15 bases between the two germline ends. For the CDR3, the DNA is TGTGCCAGTAGTATTATGGGGGAAGGCCTTGGAAACACCATATATTTT. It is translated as CASSIMGEGLGNTIYF.

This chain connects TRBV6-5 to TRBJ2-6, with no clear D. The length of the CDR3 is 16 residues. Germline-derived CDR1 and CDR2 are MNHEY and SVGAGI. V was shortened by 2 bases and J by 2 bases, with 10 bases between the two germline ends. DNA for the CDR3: TGTGCCAGCAGTTACGGGTCGCAAGCTGGGGCCAACGTCCTGACTTTC. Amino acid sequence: CASSYGSQAGANVLTF.

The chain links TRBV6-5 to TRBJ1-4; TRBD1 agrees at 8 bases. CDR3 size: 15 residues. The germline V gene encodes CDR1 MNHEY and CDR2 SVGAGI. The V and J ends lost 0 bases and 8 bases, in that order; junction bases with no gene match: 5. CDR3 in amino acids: CASSYSTGTGEKLFF. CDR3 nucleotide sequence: TGTGCCAGCAGTTACTCGACAGGGACAGGAGAAAAACTGTTTTTT.

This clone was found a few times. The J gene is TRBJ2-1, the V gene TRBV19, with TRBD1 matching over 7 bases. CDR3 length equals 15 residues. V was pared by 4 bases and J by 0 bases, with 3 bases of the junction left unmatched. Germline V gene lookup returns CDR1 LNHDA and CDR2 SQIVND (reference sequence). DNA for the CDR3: TGTGCCAGTAGTAAACAGGGGAGCTCCTACAATGAGCAGTTCTTC. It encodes CASSKQGSSYNEQFF.

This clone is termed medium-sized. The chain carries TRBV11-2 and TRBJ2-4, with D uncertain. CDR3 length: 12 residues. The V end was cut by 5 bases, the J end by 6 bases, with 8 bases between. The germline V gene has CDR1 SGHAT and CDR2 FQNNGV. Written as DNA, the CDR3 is TGTGCCAGCAGCCTCGAAAGAAACATTCAGTACTTC. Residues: CASSLERNIQYF.

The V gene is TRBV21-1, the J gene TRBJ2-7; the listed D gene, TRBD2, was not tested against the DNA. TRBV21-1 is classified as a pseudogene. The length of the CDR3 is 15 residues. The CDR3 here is CASSKGAGGIGEQYF. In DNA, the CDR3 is TGTGCCAGCAGCAAGGGAGCGGGAGGGATTGGCGAGCAGTACTTC.

The DNA for the CDR3 is TGTGCCAGCAGTGCAGTCCCCGACAGGGCTGAAGCTTTCTTT. It translates to CASSAVPDRAEAFF. V is TRBV2 and J is TRBJ1-1; 7 bases align to TRBD1. Trimming took 4 bases from V and 6 from J; bases not matched to a gene: 8. CDR3 length equals 14 residues. Germline CDR1 reads SNHLY; CDR2 reads FYNNEI.

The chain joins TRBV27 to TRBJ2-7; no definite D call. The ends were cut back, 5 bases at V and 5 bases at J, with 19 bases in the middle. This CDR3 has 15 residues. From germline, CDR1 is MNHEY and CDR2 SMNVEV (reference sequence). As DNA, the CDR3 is TGTGCCAGCAGTCCCGTTTTATCGCGCAACGACGAGCAGTACTTC. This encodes CASSPVLSRNDEQYF.